This TCR beta chain was sequenced during a study of cytomegalovirus exposure and HLA in healthy donors. Study-level background: HLA-typed donors contributed some 77 million unique TCRs, which were held in an early data release.

Study results and caveats: Presence/absence analyses treated sequencing depth as roughly uniform across donors. Later analysis identified about 18,000 TCR beta sequences associated with HLA alleles, using a false discovery rate threshold of 0.05.

Both 60 Vbeta primers and 13 Jbeta primers went into the PCR. Repertoires were generated with immunoSEQ multiplex PCR, while TCRdb's copy carries only in-frame clones and drops some. The sample consists of about 120,000 clones, 77% of them appearing once. Concerning this clone: Its specificity is unknown.

Sequences were obtained from PBMCs. The origin of this receptor is a human donor in good health.

The CDR3 bases are TGTGCCAGCAGCCTAGCGGGAGCAGATACGCAGTATTTT. Its protein is CASSLAGADTQYF. The chain employs TRBV14 and TRBJ2-3, with 9 bases fitting TRBD2. V was clipped by 4 bases and J by 4 bases; unmatched bases: 0. From germline, CDR1 is SGHDN and CDR2 FVKESK. The CDR3 consists of 13 residues.